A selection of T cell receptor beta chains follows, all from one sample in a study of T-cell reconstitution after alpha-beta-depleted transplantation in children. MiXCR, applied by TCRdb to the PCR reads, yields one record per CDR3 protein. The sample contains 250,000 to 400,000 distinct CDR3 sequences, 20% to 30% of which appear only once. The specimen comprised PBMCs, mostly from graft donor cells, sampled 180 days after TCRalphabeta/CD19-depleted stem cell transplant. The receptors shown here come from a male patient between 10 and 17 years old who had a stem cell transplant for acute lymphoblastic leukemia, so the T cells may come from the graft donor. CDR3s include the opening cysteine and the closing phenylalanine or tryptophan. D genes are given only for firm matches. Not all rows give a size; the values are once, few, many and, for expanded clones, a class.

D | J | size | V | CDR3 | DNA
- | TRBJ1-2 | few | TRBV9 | CASSVVAGGYGYTF | TGTGCCAGCAGCGTAGTTGCCGGGGGCTATGGCTACACCTTC
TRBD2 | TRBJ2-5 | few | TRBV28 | CASSLFAGVTQETQYF | TGTGCCAGCAGTTTGTTCGCGGGAGTGACACAAGAGACCCAGTACTTC
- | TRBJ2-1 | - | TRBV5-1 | CASSFQREQFF | TGCGCCAGCAGCTTCCAGCGGGAGCAGTTCTTC
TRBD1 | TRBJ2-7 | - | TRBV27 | CASSLGTGPQHEQYF | TGTGCCAGCAGTTTAGGGACAGGCCCCCAACACGAGCAGTACTTC
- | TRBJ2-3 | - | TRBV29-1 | CSVVGQGGTDTQYF | TGCAGCGTTGTAGGGCAGGGCGGGACAGATACGCAGTATTTT
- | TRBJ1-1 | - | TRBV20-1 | CSARDRRGDTEAFF | TGCAGTGCTAGAGATAGGAGAGGGGACACTGAAGCTTTCTTT
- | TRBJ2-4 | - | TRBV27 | CASSYRESIQYF | TGTGCCAGCAGTTACAGGGAAAGCATTCAGTACTTC
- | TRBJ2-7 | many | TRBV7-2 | CASSLGQGNNEQYF | TGTGCCAGCAGCTTAGGCCAGGGGAACAACGAGCAGTACTTC
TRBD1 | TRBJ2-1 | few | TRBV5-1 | CASSLGTASYNEQFF | TGCGCCAGCAGCCTAGGGACAGCCTCCTACAATGAGCAGTTCTTC
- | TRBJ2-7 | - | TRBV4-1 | CASSQPWTHVAHEQYF | TGCGCCAGCAGCCAACCATGGACCCACGTAGCCCACGAGCAGTACTTC
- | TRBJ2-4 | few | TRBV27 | CASSLSGLSAKNIQYF | TGTGCCAGCAGTTTAAGCGGCCTTTCTGCCAAAAACATTCAGTACTTC
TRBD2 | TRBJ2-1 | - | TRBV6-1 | CASRPPGLGAEQFF | TGTGCCAGCAGACCTCCGGGACTAGGTGCTGAGCAGTTCTTC
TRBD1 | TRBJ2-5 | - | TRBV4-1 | CASSHRGLETQYF | TGCGCCAGCAGCCACAGGGGGCTAGAGACCCAGTACTTC
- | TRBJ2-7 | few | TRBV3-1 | CASSQVRRVKNEQYF | TGTGCCAGCAGCCAAGTAAGACGGGTAAAAAACGAGCAGTACTTC